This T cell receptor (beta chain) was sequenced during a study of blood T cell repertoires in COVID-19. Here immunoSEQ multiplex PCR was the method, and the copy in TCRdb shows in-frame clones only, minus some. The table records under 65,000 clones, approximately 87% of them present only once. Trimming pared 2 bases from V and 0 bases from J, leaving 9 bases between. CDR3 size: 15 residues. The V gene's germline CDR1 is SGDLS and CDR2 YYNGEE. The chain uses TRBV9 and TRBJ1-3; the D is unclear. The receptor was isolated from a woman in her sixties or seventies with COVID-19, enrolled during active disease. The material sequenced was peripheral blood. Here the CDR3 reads CASSVSTLSGNTIYF. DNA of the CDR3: TGTGCCAGCAGCGTCAGTACCCTCTCTGGAAACACCATATATTTT.